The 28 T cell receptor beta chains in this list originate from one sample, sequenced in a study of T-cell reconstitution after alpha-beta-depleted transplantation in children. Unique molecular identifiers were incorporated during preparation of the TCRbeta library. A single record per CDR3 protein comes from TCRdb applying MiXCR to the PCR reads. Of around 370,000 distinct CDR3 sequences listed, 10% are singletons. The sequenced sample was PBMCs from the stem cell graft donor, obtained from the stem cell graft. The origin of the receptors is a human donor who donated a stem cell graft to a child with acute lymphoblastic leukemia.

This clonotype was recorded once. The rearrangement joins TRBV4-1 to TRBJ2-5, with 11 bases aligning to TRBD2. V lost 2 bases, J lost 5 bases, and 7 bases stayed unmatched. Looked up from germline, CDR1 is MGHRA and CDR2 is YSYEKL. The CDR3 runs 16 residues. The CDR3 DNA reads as TGCGCCAGCAGCCAAAATTCTCCTAGCGGGAGGGAGACCCAGTACTTC. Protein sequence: CASSQNSPSGRETQYF.

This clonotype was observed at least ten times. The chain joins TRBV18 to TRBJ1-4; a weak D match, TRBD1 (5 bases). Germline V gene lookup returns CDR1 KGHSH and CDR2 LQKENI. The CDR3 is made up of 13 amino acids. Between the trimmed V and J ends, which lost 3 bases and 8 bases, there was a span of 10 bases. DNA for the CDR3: TGTGCCAGCTCACCCCGCAGGGACGAAAAACTGTTTTTT. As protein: CASSPRRDEKLFF.

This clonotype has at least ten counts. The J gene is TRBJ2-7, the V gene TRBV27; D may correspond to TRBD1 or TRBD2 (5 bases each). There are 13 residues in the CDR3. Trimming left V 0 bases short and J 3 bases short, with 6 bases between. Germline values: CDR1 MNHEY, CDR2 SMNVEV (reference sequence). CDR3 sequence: CASSLSRGYEQYF. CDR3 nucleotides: TGTGCCAGCAGTTTATCGAGGGGCTACGAGCAGTACTTC.

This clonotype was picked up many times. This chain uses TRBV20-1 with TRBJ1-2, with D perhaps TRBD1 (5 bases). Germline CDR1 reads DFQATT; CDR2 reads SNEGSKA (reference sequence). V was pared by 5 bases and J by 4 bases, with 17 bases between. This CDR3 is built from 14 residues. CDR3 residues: CSAPRGRAAYGYTF. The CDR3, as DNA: TGCAGTGCTCCCCGGGGCAGGGCGGCCTATGGCTACACCTTC.

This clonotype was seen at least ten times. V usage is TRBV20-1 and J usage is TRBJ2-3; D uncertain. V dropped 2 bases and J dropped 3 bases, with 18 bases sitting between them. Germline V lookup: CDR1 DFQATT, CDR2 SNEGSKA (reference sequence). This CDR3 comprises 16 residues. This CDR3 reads CSARIGRQGRTDTQYF. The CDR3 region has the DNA TGCAGTGCTAGAATTGGAAGACAAGGGCGAACAGATACGCAGTATTTT.

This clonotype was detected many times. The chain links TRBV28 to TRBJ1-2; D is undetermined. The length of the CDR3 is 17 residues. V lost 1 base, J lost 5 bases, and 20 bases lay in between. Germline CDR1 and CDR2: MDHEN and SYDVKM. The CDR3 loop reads CASSLFGPKQNPYGYTF. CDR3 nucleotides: TGTGCCAGCAGTTTATTTGGGCCTAAACAAAACCCGTATGGCTACACCTTC.

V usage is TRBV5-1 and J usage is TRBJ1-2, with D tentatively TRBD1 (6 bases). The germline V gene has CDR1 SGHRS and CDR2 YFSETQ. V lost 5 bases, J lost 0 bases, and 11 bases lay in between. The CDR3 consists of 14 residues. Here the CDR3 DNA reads TGCGCCAGCAGACTACAGGGATCTAACTATGGCTACACCTTC. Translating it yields CASRLQGSNYGYTF.

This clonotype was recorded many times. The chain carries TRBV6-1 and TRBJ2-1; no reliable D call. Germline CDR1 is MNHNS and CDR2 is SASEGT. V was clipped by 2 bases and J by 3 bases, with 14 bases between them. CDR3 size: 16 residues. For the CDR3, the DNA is TGTGCCAGCAGTGAAAGTCCAGACCCAATCTACAATGAGCAGTTCTTC. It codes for CASSESPDPIYNEQFF.

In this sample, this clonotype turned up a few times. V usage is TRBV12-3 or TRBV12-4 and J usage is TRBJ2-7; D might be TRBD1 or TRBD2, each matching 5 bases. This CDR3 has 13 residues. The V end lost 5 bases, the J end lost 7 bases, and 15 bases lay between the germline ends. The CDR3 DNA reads TGTGCCAGCAGTGGAGCGGAGCAGGGAGAGCAGTACTTC. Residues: CASSGAEQGEQYF.

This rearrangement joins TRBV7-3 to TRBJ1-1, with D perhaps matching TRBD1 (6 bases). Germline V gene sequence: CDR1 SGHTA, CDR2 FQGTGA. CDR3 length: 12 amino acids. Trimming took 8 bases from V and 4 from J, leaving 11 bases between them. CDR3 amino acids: CASRGAGTEAFF. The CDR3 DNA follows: TGTGCCAGCCGGGGGGCTGGCACTGAAGCTTTCTTT.

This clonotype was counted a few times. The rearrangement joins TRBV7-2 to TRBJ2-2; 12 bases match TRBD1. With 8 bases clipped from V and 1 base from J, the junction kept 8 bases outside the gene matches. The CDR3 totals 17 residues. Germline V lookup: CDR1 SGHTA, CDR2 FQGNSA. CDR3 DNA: TGTGCCAGCCGTCGGGACAGGGGGCCTCTGAACACCGGGGAGCTGTTTTTT. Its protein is CASRRDRGPLNTGELFF.

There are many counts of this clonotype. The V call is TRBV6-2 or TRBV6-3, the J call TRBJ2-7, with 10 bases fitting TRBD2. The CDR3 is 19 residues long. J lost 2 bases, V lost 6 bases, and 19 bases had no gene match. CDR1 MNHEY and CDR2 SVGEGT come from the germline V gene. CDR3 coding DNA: TGTGCCAGCAGGACCCTAGCGGGAGTCTCCTCCACAAGACCCTACGAGCAGTACTTC. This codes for CASRTLAGVSSTRPYEQYF.

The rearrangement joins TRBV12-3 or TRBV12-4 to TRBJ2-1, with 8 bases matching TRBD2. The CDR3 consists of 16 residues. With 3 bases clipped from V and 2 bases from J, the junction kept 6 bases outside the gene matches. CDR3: CASSFELADPYNEQFF. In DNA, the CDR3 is TGTGCCAGCAGTTTCGAACTAGCGGATCCCTACAATGAGCAGTTCTTC.

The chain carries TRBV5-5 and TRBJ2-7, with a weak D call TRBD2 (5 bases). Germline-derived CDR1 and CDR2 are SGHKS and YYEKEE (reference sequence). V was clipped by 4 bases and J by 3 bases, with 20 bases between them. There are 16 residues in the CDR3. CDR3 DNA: TGTGCCAGCAGCGCCTGGGTGCCCGGGATAGACTACGAGCAGTACTTC. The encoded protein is CASSAWVPGIDYEQYF.

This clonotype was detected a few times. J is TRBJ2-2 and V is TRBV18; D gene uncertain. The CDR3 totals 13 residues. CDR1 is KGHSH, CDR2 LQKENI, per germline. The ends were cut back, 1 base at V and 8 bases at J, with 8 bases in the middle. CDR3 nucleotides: TGTGCCAGCTCACCACTCATCCGGGGGGAGCTGTTTTTT. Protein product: CASSPLIRGELFF.

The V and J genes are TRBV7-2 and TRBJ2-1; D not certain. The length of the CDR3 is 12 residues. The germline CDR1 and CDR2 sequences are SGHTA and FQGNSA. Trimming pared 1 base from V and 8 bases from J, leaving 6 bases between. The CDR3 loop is CASSLDIYEQFF. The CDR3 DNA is TGTGCCAGCAGCTTAGACATCTATGAGCAGTTCTTC.

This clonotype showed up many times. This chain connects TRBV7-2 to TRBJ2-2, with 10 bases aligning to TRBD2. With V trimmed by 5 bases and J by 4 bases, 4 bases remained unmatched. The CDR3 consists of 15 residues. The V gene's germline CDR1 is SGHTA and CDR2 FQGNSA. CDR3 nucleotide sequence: TGTGCCAGCAGCCGAAGCGGGAGGGGCACCGGGGAGCTGTTTTTT. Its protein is CASSRSGRGTGELFF. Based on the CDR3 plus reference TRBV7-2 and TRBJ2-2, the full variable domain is GAGVSQSPSNKVTEKGKDVELRCDPISGHTALYWYRQSLGQGLEFLIYFQGNSAPDKSGLPSDRFSAERTGGSVSTLTIQRTQQEDSAVYLCASSRSGRGTGELFFGEGSRLTVL.

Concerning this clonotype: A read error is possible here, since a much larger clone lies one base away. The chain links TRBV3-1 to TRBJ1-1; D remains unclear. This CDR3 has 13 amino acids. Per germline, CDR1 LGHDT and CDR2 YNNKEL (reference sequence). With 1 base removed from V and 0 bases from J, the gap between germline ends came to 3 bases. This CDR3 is CASSQGMNTEAFF. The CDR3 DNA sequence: TGTGCCAGCAGCCAAGGCATGAACACTGAAGCTTTCTTT.

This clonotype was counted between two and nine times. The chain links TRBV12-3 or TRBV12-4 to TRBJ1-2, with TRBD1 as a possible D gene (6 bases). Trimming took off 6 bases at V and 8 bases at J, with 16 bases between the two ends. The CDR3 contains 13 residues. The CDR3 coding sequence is TGTGCCAGCAGCTCCCCAGGGGCGCGGGGCTACACCTTC. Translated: CASSSPGARGYTF.

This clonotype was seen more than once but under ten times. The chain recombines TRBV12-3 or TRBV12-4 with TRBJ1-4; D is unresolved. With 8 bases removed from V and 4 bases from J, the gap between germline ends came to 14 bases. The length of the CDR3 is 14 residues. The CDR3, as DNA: TGTGCCAGCCGACCGGACGGCGATAATGAAAAACTGTTTTTT. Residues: CASRPDGDNEKLFF.

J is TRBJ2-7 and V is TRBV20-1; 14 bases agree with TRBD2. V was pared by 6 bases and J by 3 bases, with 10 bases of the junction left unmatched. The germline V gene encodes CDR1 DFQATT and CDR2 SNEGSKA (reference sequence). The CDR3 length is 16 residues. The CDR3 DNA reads TGCAGTGCCCCGGGACTAGCGGGAGAGTTACTCTACGAGCAGTACTTC. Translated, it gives CSAPGLAGELLYEQYF.

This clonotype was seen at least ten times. The CDR3 protein is CASSLVGPGELFF. CDR3 DNA: TGTGCCAGCAGTTTGGTGGGCCCCGGGGAGCTGTTTTTT. J is TRBJ2-2 and V is TRBV12-3 or TRBV12-4; D not certain. Trimming shortened V by 3 bases and J by 6 bases, and 8 bases separated the two germline ends. The CDR3 is 13 residues long.

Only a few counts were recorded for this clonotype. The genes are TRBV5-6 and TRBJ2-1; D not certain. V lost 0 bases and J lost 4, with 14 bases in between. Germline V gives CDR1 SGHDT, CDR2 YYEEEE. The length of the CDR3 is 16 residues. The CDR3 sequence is CASSLAAGTRYNEQFF. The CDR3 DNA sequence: TGTGCCAGCAGCTTGGCGGCCGGTACGAGGTACAATGAGCAGTTCTTC.

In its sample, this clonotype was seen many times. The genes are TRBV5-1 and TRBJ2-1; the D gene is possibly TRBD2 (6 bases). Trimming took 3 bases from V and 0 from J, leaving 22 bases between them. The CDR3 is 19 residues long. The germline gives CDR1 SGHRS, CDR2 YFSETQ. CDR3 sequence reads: CASSSRREGGAGSYNEQFF. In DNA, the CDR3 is TGCGCCAGCAGCTCCCGTCGCGAGGGAGGCGCCGGCTCCTACAATGAGCAGTTCTTC.

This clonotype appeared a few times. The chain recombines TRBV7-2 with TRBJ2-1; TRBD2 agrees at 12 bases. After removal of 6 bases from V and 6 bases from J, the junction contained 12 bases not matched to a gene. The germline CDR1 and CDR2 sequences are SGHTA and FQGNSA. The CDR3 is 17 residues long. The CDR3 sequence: CASRLLAGGPGGNEQFF. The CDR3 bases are TGTGCCAGCAGACTTCTAGCGGGAGGGCCGGGAGGCAATGAGCAGTTCTTC.

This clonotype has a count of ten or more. The CDR3 DNA is TGCGCCAGCAGCTTGAAGGGGCGGGACTACGAGCAGTACTTC. As protein: CASSLKGRDYEQYF. The gene calls are TRBV5-1 and TRBJ2-7; maybe TRBD2 (6 bases). The CDR3 consists of 14 residues. Germline lookup yields CDR1 SGHRS and CDR2 YFSETQ. Trimming stripped 1 base from V and 3 bases from J, with 11 bases between.

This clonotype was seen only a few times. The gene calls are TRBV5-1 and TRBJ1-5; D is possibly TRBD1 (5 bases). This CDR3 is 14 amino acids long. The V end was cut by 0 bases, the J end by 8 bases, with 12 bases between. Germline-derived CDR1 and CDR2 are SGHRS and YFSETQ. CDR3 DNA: TGCGCCAGCAGCTTGGGGGGACGAGGGGAGCCCCAGCATTTT. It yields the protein CASSLGGRGEPQHF.

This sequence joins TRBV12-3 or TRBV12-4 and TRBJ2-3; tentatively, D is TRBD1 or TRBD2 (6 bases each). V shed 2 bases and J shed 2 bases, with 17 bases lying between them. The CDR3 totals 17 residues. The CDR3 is CASSLNGGVSVTDTQYF. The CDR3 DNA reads TGTGCCAGCAGTTTAAACGGGGGCGTTAGTGTCACAGATACGCAGTATTTT.